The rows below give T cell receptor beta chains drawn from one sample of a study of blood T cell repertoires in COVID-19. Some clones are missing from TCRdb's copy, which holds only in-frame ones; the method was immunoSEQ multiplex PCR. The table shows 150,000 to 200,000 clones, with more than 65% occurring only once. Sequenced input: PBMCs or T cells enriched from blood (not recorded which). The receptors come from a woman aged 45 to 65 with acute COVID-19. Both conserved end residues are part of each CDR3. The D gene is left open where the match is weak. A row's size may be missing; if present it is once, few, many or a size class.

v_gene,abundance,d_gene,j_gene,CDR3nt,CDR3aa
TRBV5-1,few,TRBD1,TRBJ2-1,TGCGCCAGCAGGGATACAGGGGGTACCTACAATGAGCAGTTCTTC,CASRDTGGTYNEQFF
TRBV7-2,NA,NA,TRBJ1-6,TGTGCCAGCAGCTCTCAGGGGATGGGCTATAATTCACCCCTCCACTTT,CASSSQGMGYNSPLHF
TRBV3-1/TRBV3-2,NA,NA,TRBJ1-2,TGTGCCAGCAGCCAAGGGAGTTCCGGACAGAAATATGGCTACACCTTC,CASSQGSSGQKYGYTF
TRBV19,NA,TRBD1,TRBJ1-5,TGTGCCAGTAGCGGACAGGGCATAACCAATCAGCCCCAGCATTTT,CASSGQGITNQPQHF
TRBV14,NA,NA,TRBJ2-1,TGTGCCAGCAGCCAAGACGAGACAGACTCCTACAATGAGCAGTTCTTC,CASSQDETDSYNEQFF
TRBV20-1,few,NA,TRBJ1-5,TGCAGTGCTAGTGTTCATGGACAGCGCAATCAGCCCCAGCATTTT,CSASVHGQRNQPQHF
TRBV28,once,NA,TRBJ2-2,TGTGCCAGCAGTCCCGGCGGGACGGAGAACACCGGGGAGCTGTTTTTT,CASSPGGTENTGELFF
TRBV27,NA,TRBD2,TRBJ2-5,TGTGCCAGCCGCTTGCTAGCGGGGGAAGAGACCCAGTACTTC,CASRLLAGEETQYF
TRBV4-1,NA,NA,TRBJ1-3,TGCGCCAGCAGCCATCCTATCGGGGGGAGTTCTGGAAACACCATATATTTT,CASSHPIGGSSGNTIYF
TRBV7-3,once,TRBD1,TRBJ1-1,TGTGCCAGCAGCTTACAGACAGGGATGAACACTGAAGCTTTCTTT,CASSLQTGMNTEAFF
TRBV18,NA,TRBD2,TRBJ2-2,TGTGCCAGCTCACCGGGACTAGCGGGGGCGAACACCGGGGAGCTGTTTTTT,CASSPGLAGANTGELFF
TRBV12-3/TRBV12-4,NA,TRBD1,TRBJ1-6,TGTGCCAGCAGTCGGGACAGTAATTCACCCCTCCACTTT,CASSRDSNSPLHF
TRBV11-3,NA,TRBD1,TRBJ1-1,TGTGCCAGCAGCTTTTCAGGACAGGGTGAAGCTTTCTTT,CASSFSGQGEAFF
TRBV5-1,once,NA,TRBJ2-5,TGCGCCAGCCGATTACTGGTACAAGAGACCCAGTACTTC,CASRLLVQETQYF
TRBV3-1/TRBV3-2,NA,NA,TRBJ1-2,TGTGCCAGCAGCCCCACCCGGACAGCATACTATGGCTACACCTTC,CASSPTRTAYYGYTF
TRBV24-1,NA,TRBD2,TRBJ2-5,TGTGCCACCAGTGCCCGGACTAGCGGGGAGACCCAGTACTTC,CATSARTSGETQYF
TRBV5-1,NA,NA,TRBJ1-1,TGCGCCAGCAGCTTGGGTGGCGGGGACGCTGAAGCTTTCTTT,CASSLGGGDAEAFF
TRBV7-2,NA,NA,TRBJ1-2,TGTGCCAGCAGCCAAACGAGGGGGGGCGCGGGTGGCTACACCTTC,CASSQTRGGAGGYTF
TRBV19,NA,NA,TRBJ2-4,TGTGCCAGTAGCAGCGGGTTAGCCAAAAACATTCAGTACTTC,CASSSGLAKNIQYF
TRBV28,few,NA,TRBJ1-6,TGTGCCACCCGCGTATACCCGAATTCACCCCTCCACTTT,CATRVYPNSPLHF
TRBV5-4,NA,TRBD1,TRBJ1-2,TGTGCCAGCAGCTTAACAGGGGACGGTTATGGCTACACCTTC,CASSLTGDGYGYTF
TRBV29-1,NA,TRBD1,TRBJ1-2,TGCAGCGGGGAATCCGGGACAGGGTTCTACACCTTC,CSGESGTGFYTF
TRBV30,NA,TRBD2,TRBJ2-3,TGTGCCTGGAGTGGGTTAGCGGGGGGGCCTAGGACAGATACGCAGTATTTT,CAWSGLAGGPRTDTQYF
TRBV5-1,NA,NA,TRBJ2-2,TGCGCCAGCAGCTTGCTCGGGAAGGGAAACACCGGGGAGCTGTTTTTT,CASSLLGKGNTGELFF
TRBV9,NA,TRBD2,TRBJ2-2,TGTGCCACTGGACTAGCAGAATTTGGGGAGCTGTTTTTT,CATGLAEFGELFF
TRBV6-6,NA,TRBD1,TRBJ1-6,TGTGCCAGCAGTTATGGGACAGGGAGTGGATCACCCCTCCACTTT,CASSYGTGSGSPLHF
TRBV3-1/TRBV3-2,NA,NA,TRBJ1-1,TGTGCCAGCAGCCAAGTGTCATCGGGGGGCACTGAAGCTTTCTTT,CASSQVSSGGTEAFF
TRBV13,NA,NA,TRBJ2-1,TGTGCCAGCAGCTCGATTAGCAATGAGCAGTTCTTC,CASSSISNEQFF
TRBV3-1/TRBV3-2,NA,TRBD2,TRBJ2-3,TGTGCCAGCAGCCAAGGGGGACTAGCGGCGAGCACAGATACGCAGTATTTT,CASSQGGLAASTDTQYF
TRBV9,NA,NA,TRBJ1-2,TGTGCCAGCAGCGTTTGGGGGCTTAACTATGGCTACACCTTC,CASSVWGLNYGYTF
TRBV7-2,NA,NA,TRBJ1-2,TGTGCCAGCAGCTTAGTGGCCTATGGCTACACCTTC,CASSLVAYGYTF
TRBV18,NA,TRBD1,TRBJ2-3,TGTGCCAGCTCACCATCAGGACAGGGGGGCACAGATACGCAGTATTTT,CASSPSGQGGTDTQYF
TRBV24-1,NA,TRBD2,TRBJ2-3,TGTGCCACCAGTGATCGGGGGGAGGTTGAAACAGATACGCAGTATTTT,CATSDRGEVETDTQYF
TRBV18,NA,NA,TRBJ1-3,TGTGCCAGCTCACCTTCGACGGGACTCTTTGGAAACACCATATATTTT,CASSPSTGLFGNTIYF
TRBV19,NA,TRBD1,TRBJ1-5,TGTGCCAGTAGTTTCCGACAGGGACATCAGCCCCAGCATTTT,CASSFRQGHQPQHF
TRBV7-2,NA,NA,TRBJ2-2,TGTGCCAGCAGCTTAGGGCAGGGGAGGGGCGGGGAGCTGTTTTTT,CASSLGQGRGGELFF
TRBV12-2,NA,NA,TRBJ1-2,TGTGCAAGTCGCTTAATAGACACCTTC,CASRLIDTF
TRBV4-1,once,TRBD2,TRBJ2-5,TGCGCCAGCAGCCAAGGACTAGCGGGGGGGGAGACCCAGTACTTC,CASSQGLAGGETQYF
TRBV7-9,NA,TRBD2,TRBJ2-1,TGTGCCAGCGGATCCTACGTAGCGGGGGGGCGGAATGAGCAGTTCTTC,CASGSYVAGGRNEQFF
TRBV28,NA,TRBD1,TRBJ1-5,TGTGCCAGCAGGGACCGGGACAGGGGTTATAGCAATCAGCCCCAGCATTTT,CASRDRDRGYSNQPQHF
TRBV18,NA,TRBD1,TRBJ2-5,TGTGCCAGCTCACCCAATTTAAAGGGGGCCGGAGAGACCCAGTACTTC,CASSPNLKGAGETQYF
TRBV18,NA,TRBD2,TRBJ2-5,TGTGCCAGCTCACCACCCGTTATGTTCACTAGCGGGGGCCAAGAGACCCAGTACTTC,CASSPPVMFTSGGQETQYF
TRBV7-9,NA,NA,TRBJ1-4,TGTGCCAGCAGCCTCACTGAAGAACTGTTTTTT,CASSLTEELFF
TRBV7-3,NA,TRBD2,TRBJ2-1,TGTGCCAGCAGCTTAAGACAGGGCCTAGCGGGGGGTAATGAGCAGTTCTTC,CASSLRQGLAGGNEQFF
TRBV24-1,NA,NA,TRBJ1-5,TGTGCCACCAGTGAAGTTGGGCTTCAGCCCCAGCATTTT,CATSEVGLQPQHF
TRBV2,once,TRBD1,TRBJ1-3,TGTGCCAGCAGTCCGGACAGGGCTAAGGGAAACACCATATATTTT,CASSPDRAKGNTIYF
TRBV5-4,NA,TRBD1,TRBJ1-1,TGTGCCAGCAGAGTACAGGGGGCATCTGAAGCTTTCTTT,CASRVQGASEAFF
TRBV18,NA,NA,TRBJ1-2,TGTGCCAGCTCACCCAGCCTCCAGGGAACCTGGGGTGGCTACACCTTC,CASSPSLQGTWGGYTF
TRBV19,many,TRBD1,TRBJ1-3,TGTGCCAGTTCCTTGGACAGGGCGGGAAACACCATATATTTT,CASSLDRAGNTIYF